Included here is one T cell receptor (beta chain) sequence, with context. Its antigen is currently unknown. The entry originates in a study of shared clonotypes between healthy human individuals. General study results and limits: Naive CD4 clonotypes overlapped across a few donors at 4.5% to 5.5%. Estimated clonotype richness was generally higher in naive than memory subsets.

The method was immunoSEQ multiplex PCR; TCRdb's version includes in-frame clones alone and lacks a portion of them. The sample lists about 2 million clones; roughly 94% were seen once. It was CD45RO-negative cells, positively selected for CCR7, that made up naive CD8 cells, with terminally differentiated effector memory CD45RA+ cells excluded. The receptor was isolated from a man aged 18 to 35 in good health. Source material: naive CD8+ T cells sorted from blood.

The CDR3 nucleotides read TGTGCCAGTAGTAAACCGGGACTAGCGGGATCAGATACGCAGTATTTT. It translates to CASSKPGLAGSDTQYF. The rearrangement uses TRBV19 and TRBJ2-3, with 13 bases lining up with TRBD2. The CDR3 is 16 amino acids. V dropped 4 bases and J dropped 4; count of bases not matched to a gene: 5. Germline V gives CDR1 LNHDA, CDR2 SQIVND (reference sequence).